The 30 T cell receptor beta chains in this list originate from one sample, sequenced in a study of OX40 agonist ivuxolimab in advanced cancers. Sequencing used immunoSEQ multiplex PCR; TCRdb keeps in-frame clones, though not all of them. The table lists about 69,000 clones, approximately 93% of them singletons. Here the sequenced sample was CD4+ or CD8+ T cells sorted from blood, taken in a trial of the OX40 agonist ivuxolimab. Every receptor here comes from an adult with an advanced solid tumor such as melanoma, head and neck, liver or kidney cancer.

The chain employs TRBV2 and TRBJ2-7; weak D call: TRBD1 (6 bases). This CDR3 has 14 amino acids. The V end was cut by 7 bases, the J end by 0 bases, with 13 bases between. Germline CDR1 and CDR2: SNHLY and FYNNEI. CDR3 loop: CASMDSLSSYEQYF. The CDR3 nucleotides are TGTGCCAGCATGGACAGCCTGAGCTCCTACGAGCAGTACTTC. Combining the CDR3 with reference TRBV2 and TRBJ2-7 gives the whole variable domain EPEVTQTPSHQVTQMGQEVILRCVPISNHLYFYWYRQILGQKVEFLVSFYNNEISEKSEIFDDQFSVERPDGSNFTLKIRSTKLEDSAMYFCASMDSLSSYEQYFGPGTRLTVT.

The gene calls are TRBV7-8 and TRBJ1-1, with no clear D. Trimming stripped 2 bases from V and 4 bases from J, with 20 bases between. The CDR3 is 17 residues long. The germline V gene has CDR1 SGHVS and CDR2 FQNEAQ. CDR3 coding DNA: TGTGCCAGCAGCTTATCTGCCGGGTCCGTGTTGGTCACTGAAGCTTTCTTT. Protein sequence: CASSLSAGSVLVTEAFF.

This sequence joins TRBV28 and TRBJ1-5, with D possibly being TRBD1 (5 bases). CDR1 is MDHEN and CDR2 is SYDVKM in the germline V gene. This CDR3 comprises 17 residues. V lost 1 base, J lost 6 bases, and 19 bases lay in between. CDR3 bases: TGTGCCAGCAGTTTATTATGGGGGGGGTTGATGGTTCAGCCCCAGCATTTT. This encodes CASSLLWGGLMVQPQHF.

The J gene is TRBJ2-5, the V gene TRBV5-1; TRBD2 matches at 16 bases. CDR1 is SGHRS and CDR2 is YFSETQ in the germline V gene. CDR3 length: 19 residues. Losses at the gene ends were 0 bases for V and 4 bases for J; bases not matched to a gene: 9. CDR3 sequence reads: CASSLGLGTSGRAPETQYF. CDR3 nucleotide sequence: TGCGCCAGCAGCTTGGGCTTGGGGACTAGCGGGAGGGCGCCAGAGACCCAGTACTTC.

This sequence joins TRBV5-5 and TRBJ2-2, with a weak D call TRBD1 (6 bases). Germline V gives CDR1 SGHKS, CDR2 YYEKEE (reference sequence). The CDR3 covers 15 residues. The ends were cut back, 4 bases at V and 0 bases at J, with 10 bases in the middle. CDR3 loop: CASSRQVANTGELFF. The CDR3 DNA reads TGTGCCAGCAGCCGACAGGTCGCGAACACCGGGGAGCTGTTTTTT.

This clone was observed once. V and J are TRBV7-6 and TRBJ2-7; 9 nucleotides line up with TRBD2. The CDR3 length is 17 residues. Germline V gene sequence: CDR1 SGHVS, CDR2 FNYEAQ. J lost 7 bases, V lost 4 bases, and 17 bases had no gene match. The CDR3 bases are TGTGCCAGCAGCTCCCGTACAAGGGTAGCGGGAGCAGAAGAGCAGTACTTC. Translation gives CASSSRTRVAGAEEQYF.

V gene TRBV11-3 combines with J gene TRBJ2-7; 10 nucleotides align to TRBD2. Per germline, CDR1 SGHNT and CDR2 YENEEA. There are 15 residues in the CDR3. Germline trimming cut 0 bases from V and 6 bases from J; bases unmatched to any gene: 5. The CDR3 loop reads CASSLDLAGVSEQYF. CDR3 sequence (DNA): TGTGCCAGCAGCTTAGATCTAGCGGGAGTCTCCGAGCAGTACTTC. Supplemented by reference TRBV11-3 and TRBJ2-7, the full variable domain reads EAGVVQSPRYKIIEKKQPVAFWCNPISGHNTLYWYLQNLGQGPELLIRYENEEAVDDSQLPKDRFSAERLKGVDSTLKIQPAELGDSAVYLCASSLDLAGVSEQYFGPGTRLTVT.

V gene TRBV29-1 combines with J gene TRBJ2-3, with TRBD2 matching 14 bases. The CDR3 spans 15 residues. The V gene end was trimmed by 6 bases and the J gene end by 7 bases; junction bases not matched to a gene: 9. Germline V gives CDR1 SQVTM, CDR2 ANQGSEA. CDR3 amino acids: CSVPSTSGREYTQYF. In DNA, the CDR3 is TGCAGCGTCCCATCGACTAGCGGGAGGGAGTATACGCAGTATTTT.

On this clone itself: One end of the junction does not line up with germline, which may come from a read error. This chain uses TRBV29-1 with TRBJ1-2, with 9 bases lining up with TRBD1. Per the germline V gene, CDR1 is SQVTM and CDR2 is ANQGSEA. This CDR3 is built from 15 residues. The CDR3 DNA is TGCAGCGTTTCTATTGGAGGGGGACAGGGAGGGACCTGGGCCTTC. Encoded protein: CSVSIGGGQGGTWAF.

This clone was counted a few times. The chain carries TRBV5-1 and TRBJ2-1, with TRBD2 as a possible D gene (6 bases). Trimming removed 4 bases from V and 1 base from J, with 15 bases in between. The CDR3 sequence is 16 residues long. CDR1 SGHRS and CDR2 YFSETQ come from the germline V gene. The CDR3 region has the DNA TGCGCCAGCAGCGATCACGGGAGCGCGTCCTACAATGAGCAGTTCTTC. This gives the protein CASSDHGSASYNEQFF.

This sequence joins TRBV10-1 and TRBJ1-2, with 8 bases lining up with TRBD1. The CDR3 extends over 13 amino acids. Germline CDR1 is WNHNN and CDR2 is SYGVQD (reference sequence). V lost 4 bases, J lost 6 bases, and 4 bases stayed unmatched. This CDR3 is CASSVDRVNGYTF. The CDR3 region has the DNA TGCGCCAGCAGTGTGGACAGGGTTAATGGCTACACCTTC.

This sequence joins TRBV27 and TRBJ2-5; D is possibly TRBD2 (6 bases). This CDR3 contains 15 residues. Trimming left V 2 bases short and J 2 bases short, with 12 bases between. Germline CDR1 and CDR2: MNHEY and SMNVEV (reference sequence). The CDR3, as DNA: TGTGCCAGCAGTTTAAGGTTTGGGGGGCAAGAGACCCAGTACTTC. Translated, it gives CASSLRFGGQETQYF.

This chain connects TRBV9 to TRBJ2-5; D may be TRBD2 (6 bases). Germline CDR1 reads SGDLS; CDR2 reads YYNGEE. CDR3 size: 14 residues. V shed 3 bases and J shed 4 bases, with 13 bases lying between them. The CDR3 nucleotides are TGTGCCAGCAGCGGACCCGTGGGAGGAGAGACCCAGTACTTC. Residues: CASSGPVGGETQYF. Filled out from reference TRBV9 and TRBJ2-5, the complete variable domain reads DSGVTQTPKHLITATGQRVTLRCSPRSGDLSVYWYQQSLDQGLQFLIQYYNGEERAKGNILERFSAQQFPDLHSELNLSSLELGDSALYFCASSGPVGGETQYFGPGTRLLVL.

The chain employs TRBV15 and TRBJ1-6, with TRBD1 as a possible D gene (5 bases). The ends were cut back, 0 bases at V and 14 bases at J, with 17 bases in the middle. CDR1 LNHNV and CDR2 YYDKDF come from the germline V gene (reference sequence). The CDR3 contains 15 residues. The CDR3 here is CATSRDLQEIGTLHF. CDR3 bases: TGTGCCACCAGCAGAGATCTACAGGAGATAGGAACCCTCCACTTT.

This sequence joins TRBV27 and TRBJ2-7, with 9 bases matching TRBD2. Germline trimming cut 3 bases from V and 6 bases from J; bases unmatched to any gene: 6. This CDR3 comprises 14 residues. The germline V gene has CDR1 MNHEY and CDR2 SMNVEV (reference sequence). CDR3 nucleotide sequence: TGTGCCAGCAGTTTGGGCGGGAGGGCCGCCGAGCAGTACTTC. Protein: CASSLGGRAAEQYF.

The CDR3 spells CASSVTPDYEQYF. The CDR3 DNA reads as TGTGCCAGCAGCGTAACCCCGGACTACGAGCAGTACTTC. This rearrangement joins TRBV7-8 to TRBJ2-7; D gene uncertain. Germline V gives CDR1 SGHVS, CDR2 FQNEAQ. This CDR3 spans 13 amino acids. Trimming removed 5 bases from V and 3 bases from J, with 11 bases in between. Based on the CDR3 plus reference TRBV7-8 and TRBJ2-7, the full variable domain is GAGVSQSPRYKVAKRGQDVALRCDPISGHVSLFWYQQALGQGPEFLTYFQNEAQLDKSGLPSDRFFAERPEGSVSTLKIQRTQQEDSAVYLCASSVTPDYEQYFGPGTRLTVT.

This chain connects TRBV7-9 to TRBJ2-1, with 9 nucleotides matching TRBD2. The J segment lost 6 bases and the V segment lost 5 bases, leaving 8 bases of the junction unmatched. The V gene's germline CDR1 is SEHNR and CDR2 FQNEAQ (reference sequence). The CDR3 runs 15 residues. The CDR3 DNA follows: TGTGCCAGCAGCGCATTAGCGGGAGAGGGCAATGAGCAGTTCTTC. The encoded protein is CASSALAGEGNEQFF.

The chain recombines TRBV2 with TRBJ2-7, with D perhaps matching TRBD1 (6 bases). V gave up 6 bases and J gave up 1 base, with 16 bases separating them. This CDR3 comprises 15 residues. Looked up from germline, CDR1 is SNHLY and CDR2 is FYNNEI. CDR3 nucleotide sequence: TGTGCCAGCAGGGACTGGGGGCGAGGTTCCTACGAGCAGTACTTC. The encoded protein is CASRDWGRGSYEQYF. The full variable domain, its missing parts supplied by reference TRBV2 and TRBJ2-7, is EPEVTQTPSHQVTQMGQEVILRCVPISNHLYFYWYRQILGQKVEFLVSFYNNEISEKSEIFDDQFSVERPDGSNFTLKIRSTKLEDSAMYFCASRDWGRGSYEQYFGPGTRLTVT.

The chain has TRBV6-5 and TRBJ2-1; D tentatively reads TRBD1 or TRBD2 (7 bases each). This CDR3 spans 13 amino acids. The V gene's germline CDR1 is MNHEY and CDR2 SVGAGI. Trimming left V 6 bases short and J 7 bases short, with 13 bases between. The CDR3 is CASSHQGGNEQFF. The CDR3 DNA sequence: TGTGCCAGCAGCCACCAGGGGGGGAATGAGCAGTTCTTC.

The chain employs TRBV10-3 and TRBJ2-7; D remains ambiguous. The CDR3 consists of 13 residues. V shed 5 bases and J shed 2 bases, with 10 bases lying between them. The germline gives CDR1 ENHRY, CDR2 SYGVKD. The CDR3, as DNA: TGTGCCATCAGTAAGGATCCAACCTACGAGCAGTACTTC. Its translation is CAISKDPTYEQYF.

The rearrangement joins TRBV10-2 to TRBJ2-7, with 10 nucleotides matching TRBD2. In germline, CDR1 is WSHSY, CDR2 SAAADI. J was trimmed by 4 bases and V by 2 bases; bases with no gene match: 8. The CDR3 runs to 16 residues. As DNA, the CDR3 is TGCGCCAGCAGTGAGCTAGCGGGAGTCCTCATTTACGAGCAGTACTTC. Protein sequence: CASSELAGVLIYEQYF.

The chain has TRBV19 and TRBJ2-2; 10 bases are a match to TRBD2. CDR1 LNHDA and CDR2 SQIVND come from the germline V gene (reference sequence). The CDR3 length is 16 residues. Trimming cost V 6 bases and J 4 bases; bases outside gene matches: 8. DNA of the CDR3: TGTGCCAGTAGATTTTTAGCGGGAGGTATCACCGGGGAGCTGTTTTTT. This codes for CASRFLAGGITGELFF.

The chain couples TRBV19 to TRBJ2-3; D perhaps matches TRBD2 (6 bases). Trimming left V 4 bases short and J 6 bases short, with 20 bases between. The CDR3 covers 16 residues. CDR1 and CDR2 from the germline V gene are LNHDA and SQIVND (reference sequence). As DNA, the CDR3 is TGTGCCAGTAGTACCCCCGCCGGGGGAAGAGTGGATACGCAGTATTTT. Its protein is CASSTPAGGRVDTQYF.

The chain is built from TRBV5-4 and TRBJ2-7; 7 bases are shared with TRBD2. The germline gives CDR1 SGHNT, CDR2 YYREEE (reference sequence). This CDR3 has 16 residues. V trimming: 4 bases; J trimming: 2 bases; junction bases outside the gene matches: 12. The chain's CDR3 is CASSPDLADVPYEQYF. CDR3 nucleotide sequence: TGTGCCAGCAGCCCCGATCTAGCGGACGTCCCCTACGAGCAGTACTTC.

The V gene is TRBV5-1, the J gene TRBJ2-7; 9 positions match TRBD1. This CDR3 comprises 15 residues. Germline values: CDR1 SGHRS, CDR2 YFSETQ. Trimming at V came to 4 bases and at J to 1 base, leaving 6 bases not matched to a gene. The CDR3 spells CASSNRGRGSYEQYF. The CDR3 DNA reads TGCGCCAGCAGCAACAGGGGGCGAGGGTCCTACGAGCAGTACTTC.

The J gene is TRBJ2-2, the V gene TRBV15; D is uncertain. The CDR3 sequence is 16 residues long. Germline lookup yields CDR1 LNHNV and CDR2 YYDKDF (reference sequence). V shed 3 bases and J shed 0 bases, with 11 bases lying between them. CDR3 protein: CATSRESKANTGELFF. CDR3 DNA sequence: TGTGCCACCAGCAGGGAGTCGAAGGCGAACACCGGGGAGCTGTTTTTT.

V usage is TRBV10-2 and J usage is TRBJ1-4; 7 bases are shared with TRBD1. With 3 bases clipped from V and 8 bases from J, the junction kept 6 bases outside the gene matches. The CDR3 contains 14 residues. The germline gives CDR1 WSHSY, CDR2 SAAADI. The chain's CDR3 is CASSDLGQAEKLFF. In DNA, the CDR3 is TGCGCCAGCAGTGATTTAGGACAGGCAGAAAAACTGTTTTTT.

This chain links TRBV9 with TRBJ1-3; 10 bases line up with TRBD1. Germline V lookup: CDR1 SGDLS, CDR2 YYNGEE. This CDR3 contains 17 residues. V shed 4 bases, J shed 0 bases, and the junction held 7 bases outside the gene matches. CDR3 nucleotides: TGTGCCAGCAGCACGCTTGACAGGGGGCACTCTGGAAACACCATATATTTT. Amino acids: CASSTLDRGHSGNTIYF.

CDR3: CASSVASGRAFNEQFF. The CDR3 nucleotides read TGTGCCAGTAGTGTCGCTAGCGGGAGGGCTTTCAATGAGCAGTTCTTC. The V gene is TRBV19, the J gene TRBJ2-1; 12 nucleotides align to TRBD2. This CDR3 is 16 amino acids long. Germline trimming cut 5 bases from V and 6 bases from J; bases unmatched to any gene: 8. Germline-derived CDR1 and CDR2 are LNHDA and SQIVND (reference sequence).

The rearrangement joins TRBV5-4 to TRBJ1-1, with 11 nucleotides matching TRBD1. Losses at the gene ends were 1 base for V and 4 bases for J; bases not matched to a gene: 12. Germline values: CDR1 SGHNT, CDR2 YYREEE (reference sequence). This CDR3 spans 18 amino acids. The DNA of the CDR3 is TGTGCCAGCAGCTTGCGGCCGGGACAGGGGGGACTTAGCACTGAAGCTTTCTTT. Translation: CASSLRPGQGGLSTEAFF.